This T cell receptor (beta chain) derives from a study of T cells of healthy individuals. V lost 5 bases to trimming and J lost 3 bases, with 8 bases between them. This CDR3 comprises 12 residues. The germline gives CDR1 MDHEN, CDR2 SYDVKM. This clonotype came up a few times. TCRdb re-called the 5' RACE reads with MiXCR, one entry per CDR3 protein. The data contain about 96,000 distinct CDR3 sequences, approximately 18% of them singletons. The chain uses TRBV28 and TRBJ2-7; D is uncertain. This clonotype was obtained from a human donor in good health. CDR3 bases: TGTGCCAGCAGTCCGAACAGCTACGAGCAGTACTTC. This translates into CASSPNSYEQYF. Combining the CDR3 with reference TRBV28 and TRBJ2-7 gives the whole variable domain DVKVTQSSRYLVKRTGEKVFLECVQDMDHENMFWYRQDPGLGLRLIYFSYDVKMKEKGDIPEGYSVSREKKERFSLILESASTNQTSMYLCASSPNSYEQYFGPGTRLTVT.